The 6 T cell receptor beta chains in this list originate from one sample, sequenced in a study of T cells in Graves' hyperthyroidism and ophthalmopathy (dated by TCRdb to the late 2010s). Library method: multiplex PCR. Sequenced on an Illumina HiSeq 2000. The TCR beta CDR3 regions were amplified from RNA transcripts. The first round of RT-PCR for the TCR CDR3 was performed with the HTBI primer set and the Qiagen OneStep RT-PCR kit. TCRdb reran the public reads through fastp at Q25 and MiXCR, keeping productive beta chains. Each CDR3 protein gets just one entry, which takes the most common genes and DNA from the rows behind it. The sample table holds 550,000 to 700,000 distinct CDR3 sequences, of which roughly 15% were seen once. Over 3.5% of the sample is taken by the ten largest. The material sequenced was blood. The receptors originated from a woman between 35 and 50 years old with Graves' ophthalmopathy.

This clonotype appeared many times. The chain joins TRBV6-5 to TRBJ2-2, with 7 bases aligning to TRBD1. The ends lost 6 bases at V and 4 bases at J; junction bases unmatched: 5. The CDR3 runs 14 residues. Per germline, CDR1 MNHEY and CDR2 SVGAGI. CDR3 coding DNA: TGTGCCAGCAGCACAGGGGAGAGCACCGGGGAGCTGTTTTTT. This gives the protein CASSTGESTGELFF.

At least ten counts were recorded for this clonotype. This chain joins TRBV24-1 and TRBJ1-2; D call uncertain. CDR3 length equals 16 residues. Trimming took 2 bases from V and 8 from J, leaving 20 bases between them. Germline V gives CDR1 KGHDR, CDR2 SFDVKD. Here the CDR3 reads CATSDSITLGSRGYTF. CDR3 DNA sequence: TGTGCCACCAGTGATTCAATCACCTTGGGATCGCGCGGCTACACCTTC.

This clonotype was seen just once. The chain joins TRBV27 to TRBJ2-7, with D perhaps matching TRBD1 or TRBD2 (5 bases each). The CDR3 is 16 residues long. Deletions cut 5 bases from V and 0 bases from J, with 17 bases between. Germline-derived CDR1 and CDR2 are MNHEY and SMNVEV (reference sequence). The CDR3 loop is CASSLATATSSYEQYF. CDR3 DNA: TGTGCCAGCAGTCTCGCGACAGCTACTAGCTCCTACGAGCAGTACTTC.

This clonotype was observed a handful of times. Given a much more abundant clone one base away, this may be a read error. The genes are TRBV6-2 or TRBV6-3 and TRBJ2-7, with 7 nucleotides matching TRBD1. The CDR3 has 14 residues. V trimming: 6 bases; J trimming: 3 bases; junction bases outside the gene matches: 8. The germline CDR1 and CDR2 sequences are MNHEY and SVGEGT. CDR3 nucleotides: TGTGCCAGCAGCCCGACCGGGACAGACTACGAGCAGTACTTC. Amino acids: CASSPTGTDYEQYF.

The sample holds many counts of this clonotype. The rearrangement links TRBV29-1 to TRBJ2-5; 9 nucleotides match TRBD2. Germline-derived CDR1 and CDR2 are SQVTM and ANQGSEA. The CDR3 is 15 amino acids. The J segment lost 4 bases and the V segment lost 3 bases, leaving 9 bases of the junction unmatched. CDR3 loop: CSVDGGGGGRETQYF. CDR3 in DNA: TGCAGCGTTGACGGCGGCGGGGGGGGGCGAGAGACCCAGTACTTC.

This clonotype was seen many times. The chain combines TRBV6-5 with TRBJ2-7, with D unclear. Deletions cut 7 bases from V and 3 bases from J, with 7 bases between. The CDR3 is 11 amino acids. Germline loops: CDR1 MNHEY, CDR2 SVGAGI. The DNA of the CDR3 is TGTGCCAGCATTAGCAACTACGAGCAGTACTTC. This encodes CASISNYEQYF.